The 4 T cell receptor beta chains below were found in one sample sequenced in a study of blood T cell repertoires in COVID-19. TCRdb keeps only in-frame clones here, not all; method: immunoSEQ multiplex PCR. The data show about 39,000 clones, with 70% to 90% seen just once and 4.5% to 5.5% held by the top ten. The specimen was peripheral blood. These receptors were collected from a middle-aged man with active COVID-19.

This chain connects TRBV4-1 to TRBJ2-7, with TRBD1 identical over 8 bases. The germline CDR1 and CDR2 sequences are MGHRA and YSYEKL. CDR3 length: 16 residues. After removal of 0 bases from V and 2 bases from J, the junction contained 6 bases not matched to a gene. CDR3 sequence (DNA): TGCGCCAGCAGCCAAGATGCAGGGGGCTTCGCCTACGAGCAGTACTTC. Its translation: CASSQDAGGFAYEQYF.

This chain connects TRBV7-2 to TRBJ2-7; the match to TRBD2 covers 8 bases. This CDR3 is built from 15 residues. Germline V gene lookup returns CDR1 SGHTA and CDR2 FQGNSA. The junction had 4 bases not matched to a gene; V was cut back by 1 base and J by 2 bases. CDR3 region: CASSLDVGRAYEQYF. The CDR3 bases are TGTGCCAGCAGCTTAGATGTCGGGAGGGCCTACGAGCAGTACTTC. Full variable domain (remainder filled in from reference TRBV7-2 and TRBJ2-7): GAGVSQSPSNKVTEKGKDVELRCDPISGHTALYWYRQSLGQGLEFLIYFQGNSAPDKSGLPSDRFSAERTGGSVSTLTIQRTQQEDSAVYLCASSLDVGRAYEQYFGPGTRLTVT.

This clone has a single count. This rearrangement joins TRBV29-1 to TRBJ2-3; D is possibly TRBD2 (6 bases). Germline CDR1 reads SQVTM; CDR2 reads ANQGSEA. The V end was cut by 4 bases, the J end by 6 bases, with 14 bases between. This CDR3 region has 13 residues. CDR3 in DNA: TGCAGCGTTGGCGGCGGGATGGGTGATACGCAGTATTTT. Translated: CSVGGGMGDTQYF.

The rearrangement joins TRBV30 to TRBJ2-2, with D unresolved. Trimming took 2 bases from V and 3 from J, leaving 4 bases between them. The germline V gene has CDR1 GTSNPN and CDR2 SVGIG (reference sequence). This CDR3 contains 12 residues. This CDR3 is CAWSRDTGELFF. The DNA of the CDR3 is TGTGCCTGGAGTAGAGACACCGGGGAGCTGTTTTTT. The full variable domain, with the rest looked up from reference TRBV30 and TRBJ2-2, is SQTIHQWPATLVQPVGSPLSLECTVEGTSNPNLYWYRQAAGRGLQLLFYSVGIGQISSEVPQNLSASRPQDRQFILSSKKLLLSDSGFYLCAWSRDTGELFFGEGSRLTVL.